Below, one T cell receptor beta chain is given with its context. Its matching antigen is unknown. Repertoires were generated with immunoSEQ multiplex PCR, while TCRdb's copy carries only in-frame clones and drops some. The data show tens of thousands of clones, over 80% seen once. The germline gives CDR1 SGDLS, CDR2 YYNGEE. The CDR3 extends over 13 amino acids. The J segment lost 6 bases and the V segment lost 0 bases, leaving 1 base of the junction unmatched. This sample was taken from a study of OX40 agonist ivuxolimab in advanced cancers. Whole-study context: The patients got ivuxolimab, which is an agonistic anti-OX40 (CD134) antibody.

Notes on the study in general: Determination of antigen specificity was not performed for the expanded peripheral T cells.

This TCR was recovered from an adult with an advanced solid tumor such as melanoma, head and neck, liver or kidney cancer. The chain links TRBV9 to TRBJ2-3; 7 nucleotides align to TRBD1. Here the sequenced sample was CD4+ or CD8+ T cells sorted from blood, taken in a trial of the OX40 agonist ivuxolimab. The CDR3 region is CASSVGDSDTQYF. In DNA, the CDR3 is TGTGCCAGCAGCGTAGGGGACAGTGATACGCAGTATTTT.